Sequencing of this T cell receptor beta chain was carried out in a study of blood T cell repertoires in COVID-19. Overall study: From T cells, B-cell-depleted T cells, or PBMCs came the material, which was cDNA or gDNA.

V dropped 3 bases and J dropped 5 bases, with 7 bases sitting between them. The CDR3 runs to 13 residues. Source study methods: Using reference gene primer amplification, nucleated cell counts were estimated. Some clones are missing from TCRdb's copy, which holds only in-frame ones; the method was immunoSEQ multiplex PCR. That table furnishes V, J and clone size, whereas the DNA furnished D and trimming. Here the sample spans 120,000 or so clones, 75% to 80% being singletons. Sequenced sample: peripheral blood. The receptor's source is a woman of 80 years or more with active or convalescent COVID-19. The V and J genes are TRBV12-3 or TRBV12-4 and TRBJ1-4; no reliable D call. The CDR3 DNA follows: TGTGCCAGCAGTTTGCGGTTCAATGAAAAACTGTTTTTT. Residues: CASSLRFNEKLFF.